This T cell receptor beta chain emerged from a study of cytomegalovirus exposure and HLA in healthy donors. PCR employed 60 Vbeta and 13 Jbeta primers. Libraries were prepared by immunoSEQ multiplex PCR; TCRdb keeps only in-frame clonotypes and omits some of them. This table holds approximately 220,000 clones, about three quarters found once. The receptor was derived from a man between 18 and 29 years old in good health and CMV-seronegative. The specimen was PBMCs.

The CDR3 DNA is TGTGCCAGCAGCTTGGACAGGGGGCTGAGCACTGAAGCTTTCTTT. It is translated as CASSLDRGLSTEAFF. This chain connects TRBV5-6 to TRBJ1-1; 9 bases map to TRBD1. This CDR3 contains 15 residues. V shed 0 bases, J shed 4 bases, and the junction held 4 bases outside the gene matches. CDR1 is SGHDT, CDR2 YYEEEE, per germline.